The 13 T cell receptor beta chains given below trace back to one sample, sequenced in a study of blood T cell repertoires in COVID-19. This table comes from immunoSEQ multiplex PCR, and its TCRdb copy is limited to in-frame clones, with some not included. The sample holds 210,000 or so clones, around four fifths seen once. Sample: peripheral blood. The receptors originated from a human donor in a cohort sampled during active COVID-19.

This clone was detected only once. The chain recombines TRBV21-1 with TRBJ2-7; the table's TRBD1 call for D was not verified on the DNA. TRBV21-1 counts as a pseudogene. The CDR3 covers 16 residues. CDR3 sequence: CASSKRFWTGTYEQYV. In nucleotides, the CDR3 is TGTGCCAGCAGCAAACGCTTCTGGACAGGCACTTACGAGCAGTACGTC.

The chain joins TRBV9 to TRBJ1-5, with TRBD1 identical over 8 bases. V was pared by 3 bases and J by 9 bases, with 8 bases of the junction left unmatched. Germline CDR1 is SGDLS and CDR2 is YYNGEE. The CDR3 contains 14 residues. In DNA form, the CDR3 reads TGTGCCAGCAGCGCCGGACAGGGCCAGTGGCCCCAGCATTTT. Translating it yields CASSAGQGQWPQHF.

The genes are TRBV12-3 or TRBV12-4 and TRBJ2-3; D perhaps matches TRBD2 (6 bases). CDR3 length: 13 residues. Trimming shortened V by 3 bases and J by 7 bases, and 11 bases separated the two germline ends. The CDR3: CASSLPGGNTQYF. CDR3 DNA: TGTGCCAGCAGTTTGCCCGGGGGAAATACGCAGTATTTT.

In its sample, this clone was seen a few times. The chain links TRBV7-9 to TRBJ2-2; 9 nucleotides align to TRBD1. Germline V CDR1 and CDR2: SEHNR, FQNEAQ (reference sequence). The CDR3 is made up of 15 amino acids. V lost 7 bases, J lost 1 base, and 4 bases stayed unmatched. The CDR3 region is CASNPGQGNTGELFF. CDR3 in DNA: TGTGCCAGCAACCCGGGACAGGGGAACACCGGGGAGCTGTTTTTT.

The rearrangement links TRBV2 to TRBJ2-4, with 11 bases that match TRBD1. This CDR3 is built from 19 residues. CDR1 is SNHLY and CDR2 is FYNNEI in the germline V gene. V was pared by 5 bases and J by 1 base, with 13 bases of the junction left unmatched. The CDR3 region has the DNA TGTGCCAGCAGTTCCCGGACAGGGGGCGCGACGATGGCCAAAAACATTCAGTACTTC. This translates into CASSSRTGGATMAKNIQYF.

The V and J genes are TRBV19 and TRBJ1-3; D gene uncertain. Germline V gene sequence: CDR1 LNHDA, CDR2 SQIVND (reference sequence). This CDR3 has 14 residues. Trimming left V 4 bases short and J 4 bases short, with 11 bases between. The CDR3 protein is CASSSSGAGNTIYF. The CDR3 DNA is TGTGCCAGTAGTAGCTCAGGTGCCGGAAACACCATATATTTT.

The chain combines TRBV5-1 with TRBJ2-2; 7 bases line up with TRBD1. This CDR3 region has 17 residues. The germline gives CDR1 SGHRS, CDR2 YFSETQ. The trim removed 4 bases at V and 7 bases at J, leaving 16 bases unmatched. CDR3 sequence reads: CASSATGTVSFIGELFF. CDR3 nucleotides: TGCGCCAGCAGCGCTACCGGGACAGTCTCATTCATCGGGGAGCTGTTTTTT.

The rearrangement links TRBV4-1 to TRBJ2-2; 8 nucleotides match TRBD2. The ends lost 8 bases at V and 3 bases at J; junction bases unmatched: 8. This CDR3 comprises 15 residues. Germline CDR1 reads MGHRA; CDR2 reads YSYEKL. The CDR3 loop is CASHPGLGYTGELFF. The CDR3 region has the DNA TGCGCCAGCCACCCGGGACTAGGTTACACCGGGGAGCTGTTTTTT.

The chain recombines TRBV2 with TRBJ2-7; D call uncertain. Germline lookup yields CDR1 SNHLY and CDR2 FYNNEI. The CDR3 has 14 amino acids. Trimming removed 6 bases at V and 0 bases at J, with 12 bases between. CDR3 protein: CASSPTKSSYEQYF. For the CDR3, the DNA is TGTGCCAGCAGCCCGACAAAAAGCTCCTACGAGCAGTACTTC.

The chain recombines TRBV3-1 (or the pseudogene TRBV3-2) with TRBJ2-3; a weak D match, TRBD1 (6 bases). V was clipped by 1 base and J by 3 bases, with 14 bases between them. The CDR3 consists of 16 residues. The germline V gene encodes CDR1 LGHDT and CDR2 YNNKEL (reference sequence). The CDR3 DNA follows: TGTGCCAGCAGCCAAGGAACAGGGCAAGGGACAGATACGCAGTATTTT. Its translation: CASSQGTGQGTDTQYF.

This clone was detected only a few times. The chain employs TRBV2 and TRBJ2-7; TRBD2 is a possible D gene (5 bases). The V and J ends lost 5 bases and 2 bases respectively, with 13 bases between them. CDR3 length: 14 residues. From germline, CDR1 is SNHLY and CDR2 FYNNEI. CDR3 coding DNA: TGTGCCAGCAGTAAGAACGGGAATACCTACGAGCAGTACTTC. Residues: CASSKNGNTYEQYF.

The chain is built from TRBV6-5 and TRBJ1-5; D may be TRBD1 (6 bases). V gave up 6 bases and J gave up 4 bases, with 10 bases separating them. Germline lookup yields CDR1 MNHEY and CDR2 SVGAGI. The CDR3 contains 13 residues. The CDR3 is CASRGHINQPQHF. The CDR3, as DNA: TGTGCCAGCAGGGGACACATTAATCAGCCCCAGCATTTT.

The V call is TRBV5-1, the J call TRBJ2-3; D unresolved. Germline CDR1 is SGHRS and CDR2 is YFSETQ. CDR3 length equals 14 residues. The V and J ends lost 3 bases and 0 bases respectively, with 8 bases between them. This CDR3 is CASSSRSSTDTQYF. The CDR3 nucleotides read TGCGCCAGCAGCTCTCGGTCTAGCACAGATACGCAGTATTTT.